The following is a TCR beta chain sequence with its context. CDR3 length equals 12 residues. In germline, CDR1 is DFQATT, CDR2 SNEGSKA (reference sequence). V dropped 5 bases and J dropped 5 bases, with 10 bases sitting between them. Individually, cDNA molecules had unique molecular identifiers attached to them. TCRdb redid the calling of the 5' RACE reads with MiXCR, one entry per CDR3 protein. The table has approximately 57,000 distinct CDR3 sequences, around 12% seen once. This sample is part of a study of early T cells in non-severe SARS-CoV-2 infection. The clonotype comes from an adult who was a healthcare worker with PCR-confirmed SARS-CoV-2 infection or an uninfected control (not recorded which). Sequencing was done on a sample of whole blood. The V and J genes are TRBV20-1 and TRBJ2-1; D possibly corresponds to TRBD1 (6 bases). The CDR3 DNA reads TGCAGTGCTTCGGACAGAGACAATGAGCAGTTCTTC. Its protein product is CSASDRDNEQFF.